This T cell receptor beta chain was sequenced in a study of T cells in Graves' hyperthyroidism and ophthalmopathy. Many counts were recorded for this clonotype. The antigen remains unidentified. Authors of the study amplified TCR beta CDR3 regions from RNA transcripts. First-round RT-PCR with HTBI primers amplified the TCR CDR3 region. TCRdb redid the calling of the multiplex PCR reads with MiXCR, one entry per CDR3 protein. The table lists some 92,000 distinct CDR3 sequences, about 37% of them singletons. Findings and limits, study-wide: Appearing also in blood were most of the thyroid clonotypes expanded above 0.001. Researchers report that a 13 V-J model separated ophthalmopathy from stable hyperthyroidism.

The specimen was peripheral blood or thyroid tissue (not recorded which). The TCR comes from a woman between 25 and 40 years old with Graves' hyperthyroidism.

The CDR3 DNA follows: TGCAGTGCTCCGACTAGAGGATACGAGCAGTACTTC. Its translation is CSAPTRGYEQYF. The gene calls are TRBV20-1 and TRBJ2-7, with a tentative D call TRBD2 (6 bases). The CDR3 covers 12 residues. V was cut by 5 bases and J by 4 bases, with 12 bases left in between. CDR1 DFQATT and CDR2 SNEGSKA come from the germline V gene (reference sequence).